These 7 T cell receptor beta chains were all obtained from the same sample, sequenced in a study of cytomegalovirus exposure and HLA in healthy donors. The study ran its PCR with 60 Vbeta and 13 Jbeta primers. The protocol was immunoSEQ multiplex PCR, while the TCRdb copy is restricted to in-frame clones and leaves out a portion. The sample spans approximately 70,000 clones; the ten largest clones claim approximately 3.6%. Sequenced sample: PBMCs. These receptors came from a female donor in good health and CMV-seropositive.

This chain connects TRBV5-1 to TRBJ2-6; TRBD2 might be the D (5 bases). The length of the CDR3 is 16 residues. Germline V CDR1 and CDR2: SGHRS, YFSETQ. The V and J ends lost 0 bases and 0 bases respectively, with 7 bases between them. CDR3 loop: CASSLARDSGANVLTF. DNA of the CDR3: TGCGCCAGCAGCTTGGCCCGGGACTCTGGGGCCAACGTCCTGACTTTC. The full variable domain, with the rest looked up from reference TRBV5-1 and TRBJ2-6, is KAGVTQTPRYLIKTRGQQVTLSCSPISGHRSVSWYQQTPGQGLQFLFEYFSETQRNKGNFPGRFSGRQFSNSRSEMNVSTLELGDSALYLCASSLARDSGANVLTFGAGSRLTVL.

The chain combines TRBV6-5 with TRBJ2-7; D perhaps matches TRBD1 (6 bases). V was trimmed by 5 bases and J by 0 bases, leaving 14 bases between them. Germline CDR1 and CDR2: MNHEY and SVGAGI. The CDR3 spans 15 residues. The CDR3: CASSTPTGSSYEQYF. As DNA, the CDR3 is TGTGCCAGCAGTACGCCGACAGGATCCTCCTACGAGCAGTACTTC.

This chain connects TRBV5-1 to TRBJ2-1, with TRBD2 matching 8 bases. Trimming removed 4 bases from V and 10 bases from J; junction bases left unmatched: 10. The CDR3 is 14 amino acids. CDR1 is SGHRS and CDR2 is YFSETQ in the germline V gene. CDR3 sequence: CASSPGGAGGEQFF. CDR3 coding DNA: TGCGCCAGCAGCCCCGGGGGGGCTGGTGGCGAGCAGTTCTTC.

In DNA, the CDR3 is TGTGCCAGCAGTGAATACCCGGACAGGGGGGCCCCTAACTATGGCTACACCTTC. This gives the protein CASSEYPDRGAPNYGYTF. This chain joins TRBV6-1 and TRBJ1-2; 10 nucleotides agree with TRBD1. V lost 2 bases, J lost 0 bases, and 9 bases stayed unmatched. Germline CDR1 reads MNHNS; CDR2 reads SASEGT. This CDR3 spans 18 amino acids.

The CDR3, as DNA: TGTGCCAGCTCACCACTGGACAGTCCGGAAAACATTCAGTACTTC. Protein sequence: CASSPLDSPENIQYF. V is TRBV18 and J is TRBJ2-4; a possible D gene is TRBD1 (6 bases). Germline V gene lookup returns CDR1 KGHSH and CDR2 LQKENI. The CDR3 is 15 residues long. V was trimmed by 1 base and J by 5 bases, leaving 12 bases between them.

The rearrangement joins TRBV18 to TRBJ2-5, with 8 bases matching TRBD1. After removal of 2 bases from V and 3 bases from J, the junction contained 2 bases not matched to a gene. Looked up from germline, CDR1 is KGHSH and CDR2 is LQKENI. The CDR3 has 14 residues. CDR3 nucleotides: TGTGCCAGCTCACCAGAGACAGGGGAAGAGACCCAGTACTTC. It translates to CASSPETGEETQYF.

CDR3 DNA sequence: TGTGCCAGCAGTTCAGTGTTGTCCCTCTCCCTCTACGAGCAGTACTTC. It specifies CASSSVLSLSLYEQYF. V gene TRBV27 combines with J gene TRBJ2-7; D not certain. V lost 4 bases and J lost 3, with 19 bases in between. Looked up from germline, CDR1 is MNHEY and CDR2 is SMNVEV (reference sequence). The CDR3 is 16 amino acids.